This T cell receptor (beta chain) was recovered during a study of blood T cell repertoires in COVID-19. Trimming cost V 11 bases and J 3 bases, with 8 bases left between them. Germline V gene lookup returns CDR1 MNHNY and CDR2 SVGAGI (reference sequence). There are 11 residues in the CDR3. In the authors' methods: Counts of nucleated cells, estimated from reference gene primer amplification, were obtained. Produced via immunoSEQ multiplex PCR; TCRdb's table is partial and in-frame only. The V and J calls and clone size come from that table; D and trimming were worked out from the DNA. This table holds approximately 50,000 clones, roughly 78% found once.

The V and J genes are TRBV6-6 and TRBJ2-1; D call uncertain. The TCR comes from a man between 65 and 85 years old with acute or convalescent COVID-19. Specimen: peripheral blood. CDR3 in amino acids: CAANSYNEQFF. In nucleotides, the CDR3 is TGTGCCGCGAACAGCTACAATGAGCAGTTCTTC.